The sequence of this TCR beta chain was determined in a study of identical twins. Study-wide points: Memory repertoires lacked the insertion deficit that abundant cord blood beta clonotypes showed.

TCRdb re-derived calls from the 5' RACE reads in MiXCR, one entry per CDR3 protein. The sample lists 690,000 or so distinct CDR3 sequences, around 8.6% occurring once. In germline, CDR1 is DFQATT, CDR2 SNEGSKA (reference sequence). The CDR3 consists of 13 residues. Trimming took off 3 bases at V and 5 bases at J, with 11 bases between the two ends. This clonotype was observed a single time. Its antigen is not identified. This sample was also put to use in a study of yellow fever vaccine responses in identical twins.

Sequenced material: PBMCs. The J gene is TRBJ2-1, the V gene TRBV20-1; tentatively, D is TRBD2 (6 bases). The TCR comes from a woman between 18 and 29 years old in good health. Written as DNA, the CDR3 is TGCAGTGCTAGGTTCAGGAGGGACAATGAGCAGTTCTTC. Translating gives CSARFRRDNEQFF.